This TCR beta chain comes out of a study of blood T cell repertoires in COVID-19. Study at large: Some COVID-19 samples were acute and others convalescent; all came from the United States, Italy and Spain.

Original handling: Nucleated cell number was recorded as an estimate derived from reference gene primer amplification. Method: immunoSEQ multiplex PCR; TCRdb's copy keeps in-frame clones and lacks some. D and trimming were read from the DNA, whereas the V and J calls and clone size are those reported in that table. The data hold tens of thousands of clones, with roughly 84% observed a single time. In germline, CDR1 is MNHEY, CDR2 SVGEGT. This CDR3 spans 15 amino acids. Unmatched junction bases numbered 13, after V lost 6 bases and J lost 5 bases. The chain combines TRBV6-2 or TRBV6-3 with TRBJ2-7; 7 bases agree with TRBD2. Material for sequencing was peripheral blood. The sequence derives from a woman aged 45 to 65 with acute or convalescent COVID-19. CDR3 DNA: TGTGCCAGCAGCCTTACTGGCGGGAGTATGAACGAGCAGTACTTC. It specifies CASSLTGGSMNEQYF.